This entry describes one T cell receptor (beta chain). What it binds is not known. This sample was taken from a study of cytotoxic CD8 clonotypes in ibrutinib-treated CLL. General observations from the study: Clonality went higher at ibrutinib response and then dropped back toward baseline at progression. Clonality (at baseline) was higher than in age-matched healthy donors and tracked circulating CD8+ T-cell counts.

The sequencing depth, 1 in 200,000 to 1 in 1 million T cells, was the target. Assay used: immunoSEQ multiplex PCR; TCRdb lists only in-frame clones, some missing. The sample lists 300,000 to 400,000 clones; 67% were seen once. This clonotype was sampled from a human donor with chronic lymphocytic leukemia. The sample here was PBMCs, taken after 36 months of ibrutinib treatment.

Here the CDR3 reads CASSGGYTF. In nucleotides, the CDR3 is TGTGCCAGCAGTGGAGGCTACACCTTC. This chain uses TRBV2 with TRBJ1-2; D is undetermined. This CDR3 contains 9 residues. V shed 4 bases and J shed 8 bases, with 2 bases lying between them. Germline V gene data show CDR1 as SNHLY and CDR2 as FYNNEI. The full variable domain, its missing parts supplied by reference TRBV2 and TRBJ1-2, is EPEVTQTPSHQVTQMGQEVILRCVPISNHLYFYWYRQILGQKVEFLVSFYNNEISEKSEIFDDQFSVERPDGSNFTLKIRSTKLEDSAMYFCASSGGYTFGSGTRLTVV.